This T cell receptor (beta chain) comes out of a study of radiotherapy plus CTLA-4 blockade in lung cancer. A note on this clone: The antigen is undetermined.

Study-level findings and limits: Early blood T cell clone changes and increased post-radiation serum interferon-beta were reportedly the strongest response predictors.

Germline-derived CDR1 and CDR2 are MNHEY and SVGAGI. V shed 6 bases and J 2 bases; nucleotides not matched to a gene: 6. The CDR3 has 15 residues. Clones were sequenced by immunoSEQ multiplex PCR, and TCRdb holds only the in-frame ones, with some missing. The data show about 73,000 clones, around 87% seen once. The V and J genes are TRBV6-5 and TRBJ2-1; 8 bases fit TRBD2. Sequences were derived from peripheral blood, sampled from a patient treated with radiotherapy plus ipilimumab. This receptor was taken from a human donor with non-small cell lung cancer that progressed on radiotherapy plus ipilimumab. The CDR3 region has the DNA TGTGCCAGCAGGTTTCTAGCGGGCGCCTACAATGAGCAGTTCTTC. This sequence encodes CASRFLAGAYNEQFF.